This T cell receptor (beta chain) was found in a study of blood T cell repertoires in COVID-19. The protocol was immunoSEQ multiplex PCR, while the TCRdb copy is restricted to in-frame clones and leaves out a portion. The profile shows 110,000 to 150,000 clones, approximately 84% of them singletons. The germline gives CDR1 SGHAT, CDR2 FQDESV (reference sequence). CDR3 length equals 15 residues. Trimming removed 5 bases from V and 2 bases from J; junction bases left unmatched: 3. This clonotype was obtained from a woman of 80 years or more in a cohort sampled during active or convalescent COVID-19. Source material: peripheral blood. The chain is built from TRBV11-1 and TRBJ2-1; TRBD2 aligns across 10 bases. DNA for the CDR3: TGTGCCAGCAGCCCCACTAGCGGGGCCTACAATGAGCAGTTCTTC. Translating it yields CASSPTSGAYNEQFF.